The 29 T cell receptor beta chains listed next were all sequenced from one sample in a study of OX40 agonist ivuxolimab in advanced cancers. Sequencing used immunoSEQ multiplex PCR; TCRdb keeps in-frame clones, though not all of them. The data show 100,000 or so clones, approximately 90% seen once. This specimen was CD4+ or CD8+ T cells sorted from blood, taken in a trial of the OX40 agonist ivuxolimab. The receptors were sampled from an adult with an advanced solid tumor such as melanoma, head and neck, liver or kidney cancer.

The CDR3 bases are TGTGCCTGGAGGATAGGGTATGGCTACACCTTC. The encoded protein is CAWRIGYGYTF. The chain has TRBV30 and TRBJ1-2; no clear D gene. This CDR3 spans 11 amino acids. Trimming left V 3 bases short and J 5 bases short, with 7 bases between. Germline assignment: CDR1 GTSNPN and CDR2 SVGIG (reference sequence).

The chain couples TRBV28 to TRBJ2-1, with 7 bases aligning to TRBD2. Per the germline V gene, CDR1 is MDHEN and CDR2 is SYDVKM. The CDR3 loop spans 14 amino acids. J was trimmed by 1 base and V by 9 bases; bases with no gene match: 6. This CDR3 is CASRSGESYNEQFF. In DNA, the CDR3 is TGTGCCAGTAGGAGCGGGGAATCCTACAATGAGCAGTTCTTC.

The J gene is TRBJ2-1, the V gene TRBV5-1; 16 bases align to TRBD2. Trimming at V came to 4 bases and at J to 4 bases, leaving 8 bases not matched to a gene. This CDR3 is 18 amino acids long. Looked up from germline, CDR1 is SGHRS and CDR2 is YFSETQ. CDR3 coding DNA: TGCGCCAGCAGCGTCGGGACTAGCGGGAGGGCCTTTTACAATGAGCAGTTCTTC. Translation gives CASSVGTSGRAFYNEQFF.

This chain links TRBV7-9 with TRBJ1-2; 7 bases are a match to TRBD1. Germline values: CDR1 SEHNR, CDR2 FQNEAQ (reference sequence). The CDR3 is 15 residues long. The J segment lost 6 bases and the V segment lost 5 bases, leaving 12 bases of the junction unmatched. The CDR3 nucleotides read TGTGCCAGCAGCATTTACGACAGGGATCCTCATGGCTACACCTTC. This encodes CASSIYDRDPHGYTF.

This chain uses TRBV7-2 with TRBJ1-5; possibly TRBD1 for D (6 bases). Germline loops: CDR1 SGHTA, CDR2 FQGNSA. The CDR3 contains 15 residues. V was pared by 2 bases and J by 4 bases, with 12 bases between. This chain's CDR3 is CASSLNRVGNQPQHF. CDR3 DNA sequence: TGTGCCAGCAGCTTAAACAGGGTTGGGAATCAGCCCCAGCATTTT.

The V gene is TRBV5-6, the J gene TRBJ2-7; possible D gene TRBD1, 7 bases. Germline-derived CDR1 and CDR2 are SGHDT and YYEEEE. The CDR3 consists of 15 residues. Trimming removed 4 bases at V and 7 bases at J, with 21 bases between. The CDR3 nucleotides read TGTGCCAGCAGCGCCCAGGGGGGTGGGCGTCGAGAGCAGTACTTC. Protein: CASSAQGGGRREQYF.

V usage is TRBV6-5 and J usage is TRBJ1-1, with a tentative D call TRBD1 (6 bases). Trimming removed 5 bases at V and 1 base at J, with 11 bases between. This CDR3 spans 14 amino acids. Germline CDR1 reads MNHEY; CDR2 reads SVGAGI. The CDR3 sequence: CASSALGQNTEAFF. For the CDR3, the DNA is TGTGCCAGCAGTGCCCTGGGACAGAACACTGAAGCTTTCTTT.

The V call is TRBV5-1, the J call TRBJ2-3; tentative D call: TRBD2 (5 bases). The CDR3 totals 13 residues. The ends were cut back, 0 bases at V and 4 bases at J, with 6 bases in the middle. Looked up from germline, CDR1 is SGHRS and CDR2 is YFSETQ. DNA of the CDR3: TGCGCCAGCAGCTTGGGGGAGCCAGATACGCAGTATTTT. It codes for CASSLGEPDTQYF. The full variable domain, its missing parts supplied by reference TRBV5-1 and TRBJ2-3, is KAGVTQTPRYLIKTRGQQVTLSCSPISGHRSVSWYQQTPGQGLQFLFEYFSETQRNKGNFPGRFSGRQFSNSRSEMNVSTLELGDSALYLCASSLGEPDTQYFGPGTRLTVL.

J is TRBJ2-1 and V is TRBV29-1, with 7 bases matching TRBD2. Germline V CDR1 and CDR2: SQVTM, ANQGSEA. Unmatched junction bases numbered 10, after V lost 5 bases and J lost 9 bases. The CDR3 totals 13 residues. The CDR3 DNA sequence: TGCAGCGTTTGGGGGGGAGGAGGAGGTGAGCAGTTCTTC. The encoded protein is CSVWGGGGGEQFF.

This rearrangement joins TRBV7-2 to TRBJ2-1, with D hard to call. CDR3 length: 16 residues. CDR1 SGHTA and CDR2 FQGNSA come from the germline V gene. Trimming stripped 0 bases from V and 9 bases from J, with 18 bases between. The CDR3 is CASSLAGRADRGEQFF. The CDR3 nucleotides are TGTGCCAGCAGCTTAGCGGGAAGGGCCGATAGAGGTGAGCAGTTCTTC.

The chain uses TRBV5-4 and TRBJ2-7; 10 nucleotides agree with TRBD2. The CDR3 is 17 residues long. The germline V gene has CDR1 SGHNT and CDR2 YYREEE (reference sequence). Trimming cost V 1 base and J 2 bases; bases outside gene matches: 9. CDR3 in DNA: TGTGCCAGCAGCTTGATACTAGGAACTAGCGGGACCTACGAGCAGTACTTC. Amino acids: CASSLILGTSGTYEQYF.

This chain joins TRBV2 and TRBJ1-1; D gene ambiguous. The V end lost 7 bases, the J end lost 2 bases, and 17 bases lay between the germline ends. This CDR3 has 15 amino acids. From germline, CDR1 is SNHLY and CDR2 FYNNEI. DNA of the CDR3: TGTGCCAGCACCGAGGGAAAGGATTTTAACACTGAAGCTTTCTTT. Translation: CASTEGKDFNTEAFF.

The chain joins TRBV6-5 to TRBJ2-1; possible D gene TRBD1, 6 bases. Per germline, CDR1 MNHEY and CDR2 SVGAGI. CDR3 size: 14 residues. In DNA, the CDR3 is TGTACCGCCGCTGGGACACCGTATCCCAATGAGCAGTTCTTC. Amino acid sequence: CTAAGTPYPNEQFF.

This clone was seen just once. The chain has TRBV10-3 and TRBJ2-5, with unresolved D. The V and J ends lost 2 bases and 2 bases respectively, with 9 bases between them. CDR1 and CDR2 from the germline V gene are ENHRY and SYGVKD. The CDR3 covers 14 residues. This CDR3 reads CAISEVRQQETQYF. The CDR3 region has the DNA TGTGCCATCAGTGAGGTCAGGCAGCAAGAGACCCAGTACTTC.

V usage is TRBV6-5 and J usage is TRBJ1-2; TRBD1 is a possible D gene (5 bases). The germline gives CDR1 MNHEY, CDR2 SVGAGI. CDR3 length: 15 amino acids. V dropped 6 bases and J dropped 4 bases, with 18 bases sitting between them. Here the CDR3 DNA reads TGTGCCAGCAGCCCAAGACAGCAATCTTCCTATGGCTACACCTTC. This translates into CASSPRQQSSYGYTF.

The chain links TRBV4-2 to TRBJ2-1, with no clear D. The germline CDR1 and CDR2 sequences are LGHNA and YNFKEQ. The germline V and J ends were trimmed by 4 bases and 10 bases, with 8 bases remaining between them. The CDR3 runs 11 residues. The CDR3 DNA reads as TGTGCCAGCAGCCTCCTTGGAGAGCAGTTCTTC. This codes for CASSLLGEQFF.

The CDR3 region is CASSRGTAQETQYF. CDR3 DNA sequence: TGTGCCAGCAGCCGGGGGACAGCGCAAGAGACCCAGTACTTC. The V call is TRBV5-4, the J call TRBJ2-5; tentatively, D is TRBD1 (7 bases). Deletions cut 4 bases from V and 2 bases from J, with 12 bases between. CDR1 is SGHNT, CDR2 YYREEE, per germline (reference sequence). There are 14 residues in the CDR3.

The gene calls are TRBV7-2 and TRBJ2-2, with D possibly called TRBD1 or TRBD2 (5 bases each). The germline CDR1 and CDR2 sequences are SGHTA and FQGNSA. With 5 bases removed from V and 6 bases from J, the gap between germline ends came to 10 bases. CDR3 length: 13 amino acids. The CDR3 DNA follows: TGTGCCAGCAGCCTACTAGGGGCCGGGGAGCTGTTTTTT. Translated, it gives CASSLLGAGELFF.

This chain connects TRBV7-9 to TRBJ2-2, with 10 bases fitting TRBD1. The CDR3 consists of 16 residues. CDR1 is SEHNR, CDR2 FQNEAQ, per germline (reference sequence). With V trimmed by 5 bases and J by 4 bases, 7 bases remained unmatched. CDR3 amino acids: CASSRGQGGSTGELFF. CDR3 coding DNA: TGTGCCAGCAGCCGTGGACAGGGGGGGTCCACCGGGGAGCTGTTTTTT.

This clone was picked up one time. V is TRBV7-9 and J is TRBJ2-7; the match to TRBD2 covers 8 bases. J was trimmed by 4 bases and V by 5 bases; bases with no gene match: 13. This CDR3 contains 16 residues. CDR1 SEHNR and CDR2 FQNEAQ come from the germline V gene (reference sequence). As DNA, the CDR3 is TGTGCCAGCAGCCCGCGGGCCCTAGCGGGTACTTACGAGCAGTACTTC. Translated, it gives CASSPRALAGTYEQYF.

The chain joins TRBV30 to TRBJ2-1, with 7 bases aligning to TRBD1. This CDR3 spans 12 amino acids. Germline values: CDR1 GTSNPN, CDR2 SVGIG (reference sequence). V was clipped by 2 bases and J by 7 bases; unmatched bases: 2. CDR3 DNA sequence: TGTGCCTGGAGTCCGACAGGGAATGAGCAGTTCTTC. Its protein product is CAWSPTGNEQFF.

This rearrangement joins TRBV5-6 to TRBJ2-1, with TRBD2 matching 8 bases. Per the germline V gene, CDR1 is SGHDT and CDR2 is YYEEEE. The CDR3 contains 15 residues. J was trimmed by 6 bases and V by 2 bases; bases with no gene match: 7. CDR3 in DNA: TGTGCCAGCAGCTTTTACGGGCTAGCGGGCAATGAGCAGTTCTTC. This encodes CASSFYGLAGNEQFF.

CDR3 region: CASRQGQDNTGELFF. The CDR3 DNA reads TGTGCCAGCAGGCAGGGACAGGACAACACCGGGGAGCTGTTTTTT. J is TRBJ2-2 and V is TRBV25-1; 8 nucleotides agree with TRBD1. The V segment lost 6 bases and the J segment 2 bases; nucleotides outside the gene matches: 5. Germline CDR1 MGHDK, CDR2 SYGVNS. The CDR3 length is 15 residues.

The rearrangement links TRBV7-9 to TRBJ1-2; weak D call: TRBD1 (5 bases). The CDR3 is made up of 11 amino acids. V was trimmed by 5 bases and J by 8 bases, leaving 9 bases between them. Germline CDR1 reads SEHNR; CDR2 reads FQNEAQ (reference sequence). DNA of the CDR3: TGTGCCAGCAGCCGTGGGGGAGGCTACACCTTC. Residues: CASSRGGGYTF.

The V and J genes are TRBV5-4 and TRBJ2-3; 11 bases align to TRBD1. The CDR3 is 18 residues long. Per germline, CDR1 SGHNT and CDR2 YYREEE (reference sequence). The V segment lost 3 bases and the J segment 4 bases; nucleotides outside the gene matches: 13. The CDR3 loop is CASSSQYTGTGGPDTQYF. CDR3 coding DNA: TGTGCCAGCAGCTCGCAGTACACCGGGACAGGGGGACCAGATACGCAGTATTTT.

The chain couples TRBV7-9 to TRBJ2-4; TRBD1 agrees at 11 bases. In germline, CDR1 is SEHNR, CDR2 FQNEAQ (reference sequence). There are 15 residues in the CDR3. J lost 6 bases, V lost 5 bases, and 6 bases had no gene match. In nucleotides, the CDR3 is TGTGCCAGCAGCCCGCGCGGGACAGGGGGAAACATTCAGTACTTC. This translates into CASSPRGTGGNIQYF.

The table lists this clone with a few counts. V gene TRBV21-1 combines with J gene TRBJ2-7; the tabulated D call, TRBD2, remains unverified against the DNA. TRBV21-1 is given as a pseudogene. There are 13 residues in the CDR3. CDR3 loop: CASSKDPPLEQYV. The DNA for the CDR3 is TGTGCCAGCAGCAAAGATCCACCCTTGGAGCAGTACGTC.

This clone was seen once. The chain couples TRBV27 to TRBJ1-2, with a possible D match to TRBD1 (5 bases). Trimming removed 5 bases from V and 1 base from J, with 14 bases in between. Per the germline V gene, CDR1 is MNHEY and CDR2 is SMNVEV (reference sequence). This CDR3 has 15 amino acids. CDR3 residues: CASSPRGDHNYGYTF. The CDR3 DNA sequence: TGTGCCAGCAGTCCACGGGGGGATCATAACTATGGCTACACCTTC.

V gene TRBV28 combines with J gene TRBJ1-2, with 7 bases identical to TRBD1. The length of the CDR3 is 14 residues. Germline lookup yields CDR1 MDHEN and CDR2 SYDVKM. Losses at the gene ends were 4 bases for V and 1 base for J; bases not matched to a gene: 3. The CDR3 protein is CASSSQGGNYGYTF. The CDR3 bases are TGTGCCAGCAGTTCCCAGGGGGGTAACTATGGCTACACCTTC.